The clone carrying this T cell receptor beta chain was counted at least ten times. Its cognate antigen is unknown. In germline, CDR1 is SNHLY, CDR2 FYNNEI. The CDR3 contains 12 residues. Trimming left V 10 bases short and J 6 bases short, with 14 bases between. Among ophthalmopathy patients, the Clinical Activity Score reached at least 3, the NOSPECS grade reached at least 4, and duration remained under 3 months. The data belong to a study of T cells in Graves' hyperthyroidism and ophthalmopathy. In the study overall: Peripheral blood draws took place at initial diagnosis, ahead of any treatment. Notes on the study in general: Before onset, ophthalmopathy was predicted by the model a median around 6 months earlier. Blood also showed most of the thyroid clonotypes that were expanded above 0.001.

Researchers took RNA transcripts and amplified the TCR beta CDR3 regions from them. First-round RT-PCR with HTBI primers amplified the TCR CDR3 region. TCRdb re-called the multiplex PCR reads through MiXCR, storing one row per CDR3 protein. The sample has 400,000 to 450,000 distinct CDR3 sequences, over 12% seen once; the top ten hold 13%. Sequencing was carried out using blood. The TCR comes from a man between 18 and 29 years old with Graves' ophthalmopathy. The genes are TRBV2 and TRBJ2-3; unclear D gene. The CDR3 sequence is CATDTMYDTQYF. Written as DNA, the CDR3 is TGTGCCACCGACACCATGTATGATACGCAGTATTTT.